This T cell receptor beta chain was identified during a study of blood T cell repertoires in COVID-19. The protocol was immunoSEQ multiplex PCR, while the TCRdb copy is restricted to in-frame clones and leaves out a portion. The table lists about 410,000 clones, about nine tenths of them singletons. Between the trimmed V and J ends, which lost 0 bases and 2 bases, there was a span of 8 bases. CDR3 length: 15 amino acids. The germline gives CDR1 MNHEY, CDR2 SMNVEV (reference sequence). This clonotype was obtained from a woman in her thirties with active or convalescent COVID-19. J is TRBJ2-1 and V is TRBV27; D possibly corresponds to TRBD1 (5 bases). Specimen: peripheral blood. The CDR3 loop is CASSLSRGTYNEQFF. CDR3 bases: TGTGCCAGCAGTTTATCTAGGGGTACCTACAATGAGCAGTTCTTC.